The 26 T cell receptor beta chains given below trace back to one sample, sequenced in a study of cytomegalovirus exposure and HLA in healthy donors. PCR used 60 Vbeta primers and 13 Jbeta primers. Data came from immunoSEQ multiplex PCR; TCRdb stores just in-frame clones and leaves some out. The sample has more than 95,000 clones, around 85% seen once. The specimen sequenced was PBMCs. The receptors were sampled from a man aged 25-45 years in good health and CMV-seropositive.

This rearrangement joins TRBV25-1 to TRBJ1-6, with D uncertain. This CDR3 region has 13 residues. V was cut by 1 base and J by 10 bases, with 8 bases left in between. Germline CDR1 MGHDK, CDR2 SYGVNS. CDR3 amino acids: CASSEWGGSPLHF. CDR3 sequence (DNA): TGTGCCAGCAGTGAATGGGGAGGGTCACCCCTCCACTTT.

This sequence joins TRBV2 and TRBJ1-4; a possible D gene is TRBD1 (6 bases). The germline V gene has CDR1 SNHLY and CDR2 FYNNEI. The CDR3 sequence is 14 residues long. Trimming took 2 bases from V and 8 from J, leaving 12 bases between them. The DNA of the CDR3 is TGTGCCAGCAGTGAAACGCAGGGGAAGGAAAAACTGTTTTTT. Protein sequence: CASSETQGKEKLFF.

The chain uses TRBV5-4 and TRBJ2-7; 7 positions match TRBD1. V lost 2 bases to trimming and J lost 4 bases; unmatched junction nucleotides: 9. CDR3 length equals 15 residues. CDR1 and CDR2 (germline): SGHNT, YYREEE (reference sequence). The CDR3: CASSFQKGAVYEQYF. The CDR3 DNA is TGTGCCAGCAGCTTCCAGAAGGGGGCTGTTTACGAGCAGTACTTC. The full variable domain, in which reference TRBV5-4 and TRBJ2-7 provide the parts outside the CDR3, is ETGVTQSPTHLIKTRGQQVTLRCSSQSGHNTVSWYQQALGQGPQFIFQYYREEENGRGNFPPRFSGLQFPNYSSELNVNALELDDSALYLCASSFQKGAVYEQYFGPGTRLTVT.

The chain links TRBV4-3 to TRBJ2-3; a weak D match, TRBD1 (6 bases). V was shortened by 0 bases and J by 3 bases, with 10 bases between the two germline ends. This CDR3 is 15 amino acids long. Germline loops: CDR1 LGHNA, CDR2 YSLEER. The CDR3 DNA reads TGCGCCAGCAGCCAAGATCAGGGGAGTACAGATACGCAGTATTTT. Its protein product is CASSQDQGSTDTQYF.

The chain links TRBV12-5 to TRBJ2-1, with no clear D. Looked up from germline, CDR1 is LGHNT and CDR2 is FRNRAP. The CDR3 runs to 14 residues. V lost 7 bases and J lost 4, with 14 bases in between. CDR3 DNA sequence: TGTGCTAGTGCTGGGCCGGTGGATTACAATGAGCAGTTCTTC. This translates into CASAGPVDYNEQFF.

The chain joins TRBV4-1 to TRBJ1-5; weak D call: TRBD1 (5 bases). Germline V gives CDR1 MGHRA, CDR2 YSYEKL. The CDR3 sequence is 13 residues long. V dropped 0 bases and J dropped 6 bases, with 6 bases sitting between them. The CDR3 DNA is TGCGCCAGCAGCCAAGATAGGGGTCAGCCCCAGCATTTT. Amino acid sequence: CASSQDRGQPQHF.

In its sample, this clone was seen many times. This sequence joins TRBV5-4 and TRBJ1-4; 8 nucleotides agree with TRBD1. Looked up from germline, CDR1 is SGHNT and CDR2 is YYREEE (reference sequence). The CDR3 consists of 15 residues. Trimming at V came to 4 bases and at J to 8 bases, leaving 10 bases not matched to a gene. The CDR3 sequence: CASSPRGQDSEKLFF. CDR3 coding DNA: TGTGCCAGCAGCCCCCGGGGACAGGACAGCGAAAAACTGTTTTTT.

The chain recombines TRBV2 with TRBJ1-2; 10 bases map to TRBD1. CDR3 length equals 12 residues. CDR1 is SNHLY and CDR2 is FYNNEI in the germline V gene. The trim removed 7 bases at V and 7 bases at J, leaving 3 bases unmatched. The CDR3 sequence is CASIWTGGGYTF. The CDR3 DNA sequence: TGTGCCAGCATCTGGACAGGGGGTGGCTACACCTTC.

The V and J genes are TRBV7-9 and TRBJ2-3; 9 bases agree with TRBD1. Germline values: CDR1 SEHNR, CDR2 FQNEAQ (reference sequence). The CDR3 is made up of 15 amino acids. The J segment lost 4 bases and the V segment lost 3 bases, leaving 5 bases of the junction unmatched. DNA for the CDR3: TGTGCCAGCAGCTTTTACAGGGGGCCCGCAGATACGCAGTATTTT. Protein product: CASSFYRGPADTQYF.

This chain connects TRBV19 to TRBJ1-4; 7 nucleotides agree with TRBD1. CDR1 and CDR2 from the germline V gene are LNHDA and SQIVND (reference sequence). V was pared by 5 bases and J by 7 bases, with 10 bases of the junction left unmatched. The CDR3 has 15 residues. The CDR3 loop is CASSHTGAGGEKLFF. CDR3 DNA: TGTGCCAGTAGTCACACAGGGGCGGGAGGTGAAAAACTGTTTTTT.

The CDR3 nucleotides are TGCAGTGCGGTGGGGGGTGGCGAGCAGTACTTC. It is translated as CSAVGGGEQYF. The rearrangement uses TRBV20-1 and TRBJ2-7, with D perhaps TRBD2 (6 bases). The CDR3 has 11 residues. Trimming took off 6 bases at V and 6 bases at J, with 12 bases between the two ends. Looked up from germline, CDR1 is DFQATT and CDR2 is SNEGSKA (reference sequence).

Written as DNA, the CDR3 is TGCGCCAGCAGCCAAACAGGGAGTTACTATGGCTACACCTTC. This gives the protein CASSQTGSYYGYTF. The chain has TRBV4-3 and TRBJ1-2; a weak D match, TRBD1 (6 bases). Germline V gene lookup returns CDR1 LGHNA and CDR2 YSLEER. The CDR3 has 14 amino acids. Between the trimmed V and J ends, which lost 2 bases and 3 bases, there was a span of 10 bases.

The chain is built from TRBV7-6 and TRBJ1-1; perhaps TRBD1 as D (5 bases). The germline V gene has CDR1 SGHVS and CDR2 FNYEAQ. V was pared by 5 bases and J by 0 bases, with 7 bases between. The CDR3 consists of 13 residues. CDR3 amino acids: CASSLQVNTEAFF. The CDR3 DNA reads as TGTGCCAGCAGCCTACAGGTGAACACTGAAGCTTTCTTT. The variable domain in full, completed from reference TRBV7-6 and TRBJ1-1, reads GAGVSQSPRYKVTKRGQDVALRCDPISGHVSLYWYRQALGQGPEFLTYFNYEAQQDKSGLPNDRFSAERPEGSISTLTIQRTEQRDSAMYRCASSLQVNTEAFFGQGTRLTVV.

J is TRBJ2-7 and V is TRBV7-2; 7 bases line up with TRBD1. Germline V CDR1 and CDR2: SGHTA, FQGNSA. This CDR3 is 14 amino acids long. After removal of 2 bases from V and 2 bases from J, the junction contained 3 bases not matched to a gene. The CDR3 region is CASSLTTGPYEQYF. The DNA of the CDR3 is TGTGCCAGCAGCTTAACGACAGGGCCCTACGAGCAGTACTTC.

V gene TRBV7-9 combines with J gene TRBJ1-1, with a weak D call TRBD1 (6 bases). The CDR3 runs 14 residues. Germline CDR1 reads SEHNR; CDR2 reads FQNEAQ (reference sequence). V lost 5 bases and J 2 bases, leaving 12 bases between the germline ends. The CDR3 nucleotides read TGTGCCAGCAGCGTAACAGGGCCCAACACTGAAGCTTTCTTT. Its protein product is CASSVTGPNTEAFF.

The chain combines TRBV28 with TRBJ2-7; 7 nucleotides agree with TRBD1. This CDR3 spans 14 amino acids. V trimming: 5 bases; J trimming: 2 bases; junction bases outside the gene matches: 6. Germline V gene lookup returns CDR1 MDHEN and CDR2 SYDVKM. The CDR3 protein is CASSPGQPPYEQYF. The CDR3 coding sequence is TGTGCCAGCAGTCCGGGACAGCCTCCCTACGAGCAGTACTTC.

The chain employs TRBV19 and TRBJ1-1, with D tentatively TRBD1 (6 bases). This CDR3 is built from 15 residues. V lost 5 bases and J 2 bases, leaving 15 bases between the germline ends. CDR1 and CDR2 from the germline V gene are LNHDA and SQIVND (reference sequence). CDR3 nucleotides: TGTGCCAGTAGTCCCCCCGGACAGTTTAACACTGAAGCTTTCTTT. This encodes CASSPPGQFNTEAFF.

A remark on this clone: In the same sample, other DNA sequences code for this CDR3. V usage is TRBV25-1 and J usage is TRBJ1-6; D not certain. V was trimmed by 5 bases and J by 4 bases, leaving 9 bases between them. The CDR3 sequence is 14 residues long. Germline V CDR1 and CDR2: MGHDK, SYGVNS. CDR3 sequence reads: CASSPPGYNSPLHF. The CDR3 DNA reads as TGTGCCAGCAGTCCCCCCGGTTATAATTCACCCCTCCACTTT.

This chain links TRBV10-3 with TRBJ2-1, with 7 bases fitting TRBD1. CDR3 size: 13 residues. The germline V gene encodes CDR1 ENHRY and CDR2 SYGVKD. After removal of 9 bases from V and 8 bases from J, the junction contained 10 bases not matched to a gene. The chain's CDR3 is CAITDRIIHEQFF. The DNA of the CDR3 is TGTGCCATAACGGACAGGATCATACATGAGCAGTTCTTC.

This chain connects TRBV5-1 to TRBJ1-5; D perhaps matches TRBD1 (6 bases). The CDR3 contains 13 residues. Deletions cut 2 bases from V and 7 bases from J, with 10 bases between. The V gene's germline CDR1 is SGHRS and CDR2 YFSETQ. CDR3 nucleotide sequence: TGCGCCAGCAGCTTAGGGGGGGGGCAGCCCCAGCATTTT. Translated, it gives CASSLGGGQPQHF.

Comment on this clone: The same CDR3 arises from other DNA sequences in this sample as well. The chain employs TRBV5-1 and TRBJ1-1, with D tentatively TRBD1 (5 bases). Trimming removed 5 bases from V and 1 base from J, with 9 bases in between. Germline V CDR1 and CDR2: SGHRS, YFSETQ. This CDR3 has 13 amino acids. CDR3 DNA sequence: TGCGCCAGCAGTTTTCAGGGGAACACTGAAGCTTTCTTT. Translation: CASSFQGNTEAFF.

J is TRBJ2-7 and V is TRBV11-2, with 10 bases matching TRBD1. Germline V gives CDR1 SGHAT, CDR2 FQNNGV. This CDR3 region has 14 residues. J lost 2 bases, V lost 4 bases, and 2 bases had no gene match. This chain's CDR3 is CASSWDRGAYEQYF. The CDR3 DNA is TGTGCCAGCAGCTGGGACAGGGGAGCCTACGAGCAGTACTTC. Based on the CDR3 plus reference TRBV11-2 and TRBJ2-7, the full variable domain is EAGVAQSPRYKIIEKRQSVAFWCNPISGHATLYWYQQILGQGPKLLIQFQNNGVVDDSQLPKDRFSAERLKGVDSTLKIQPAKLEDSAVYLCASSWDRGAYEQYFGPGTRLTVT.

This chain's CDR3 is CASSFASGPYEQYF. CDR3 in DNA: TGTGCCAGCAGCTTTGCCAGCGGACCCTACGAGCAGTACTTC. The chain joins TRBV7-2 to TRBJ2-7, with TRBD2 as a possible D gene (5 bases). Trimming removed 3 bases at V and 2 bases at J, with 11 bases between. The germline V gene has CDR1 SGHTA and CDR2 FQGNSA. There are 14 residues in the CDR3. Based on the CDR3 plus reference TRBV7-2 and TRBJ2-7, the full variable domain is GAGVSQSPSNKVTEKGKDVELRCDPISGHTALYWYRQSLGQGLEFLIYFQGNSAPDKSGLPSDRFSAERTGGSVSTLTIQRTQQEDSAVYLCASSFASGPYEQYFGPGTRLTVT.

About this clone: The same CDR3 is also encoded by other DNA sequences in this sample. V is TRBV4-1 and J is TRBJ1-2; possible D gene TRBD1, 5 bases. There are 14 residues in the CDR3. Germline CDR1 and CDR2: MGHRA and YSYEKL. Trimming cost V 4 bases and J 3 bases, with 12 bases left between them. CDR3 nucleotide sequence: TGCGCCAGCAGCCCCCAGGGTCGGGACTATGGCTACACCTTC. Translation gives CASSPQGRDYGYTF.

The chain has TRBV6-6 and TRBJ2-7; D might be TRBD1 (5 bases). Trimming took off 5 bases at V and 2 bases at J, with 13 bases between the two ends. CDR3 length: 14 residues. Looked up from germline, CDR1 is MNHNY and CDR2 is SVGAGI (reference sequence). The CDR3 loop is CASSLTDGPYEQYF. CDR3 DNA sequence: TGTGCCAGCAGTCTGACAGACGGTCCCTACGAGCAGTACTTC.

V and J are TRBV25-1 and TRBJ2-7; a weak D match, TRBD2 (5 bases). The CDR3 runs 14 residues. Germline CDR1 reads MGHDK; CDR2 reads SYGVNS. The germline V and J ends were trimmed by 3 bases and 5 bases, with 14 bases remaining between them. CDR3 region: CASSESRFGDEQYF. As DNA, the CDR3 is TGTGCCAGCAGTGAGTCCCGTTTCGGGGACGAGCAGTACTTC.